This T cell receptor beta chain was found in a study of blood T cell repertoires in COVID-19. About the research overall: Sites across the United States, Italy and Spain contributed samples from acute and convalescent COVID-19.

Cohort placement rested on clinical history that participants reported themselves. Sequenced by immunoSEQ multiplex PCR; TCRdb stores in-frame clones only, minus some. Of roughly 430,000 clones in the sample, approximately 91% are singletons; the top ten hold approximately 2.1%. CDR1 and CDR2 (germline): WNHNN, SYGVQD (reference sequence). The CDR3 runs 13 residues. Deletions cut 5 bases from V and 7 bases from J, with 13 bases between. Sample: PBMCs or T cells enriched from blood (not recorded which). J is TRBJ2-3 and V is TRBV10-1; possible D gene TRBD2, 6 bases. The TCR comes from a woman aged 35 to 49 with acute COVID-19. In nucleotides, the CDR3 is TGCGCCAGCAGTAGACTGGAGGGAAATACGCAGTATTTT. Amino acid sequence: CASSRLEGNTQYF.